A selection of T cell receptor beta chains follows, all from one sample in a study of human T cells and chemical hapten exposure. TCRdb re-derived calls from the RACE reads in MiXCR, one entry per CDR3 protein. This sample has 100,000 to 150,000 distinct CDR3 sequences, with 9% to 10% found just once. Sequenced sample: whole blood. The receptors were sampled from a male donor in good health. Some clones in this sample may be carry-over from other donors' samples. Both conserved end residues are part of each CDR3.

v_call: TRBV5-1; cdr3_aa: CASSLDGGDTEAFF
v_call: TRBV6-5; cdr3_aa: CASRSGSIEAFF
v_call: TRBV5-5; cdr3_aa: CASSGGTSGLGTGELFF
v_call: TRBV10-3; cdr3_aa: CAISERFSVTSTDTQYF
v_call: TRBV6-9; cdr3_aa: CASRSAGDEQYF
v_call: TRBV7-2; cdr3_aa: CASSTGQGARSNTEAFF
v_call: TRBV3-1; cdr3_aa: CASSQGVSGELFF
v_call: TRBV7-9; cdr3_aa: CASSLEGPQPQHF
v_call: TRBV27; cdr3_aa: CASSLGQGATRSSYNSPLHF
v_call: TRBV29-1; cdr3_aa: CSVDRGLNTEAFF
v_call: TRBV27; cdr3_aa: CAGSFQRGGSGELFF
v_call: TRBV20-1; cdr3_aa: CSARVNPSGGSYEQYF
v_call: TRBV12-3/TRBV12-4; cdr3_aa: CASSQTVKESPLHF
v_call: TRBV3-1; cdr3_aa: CASSQTGNNEKLFF
v_call: TRBV15; cdr3_aa: CATSIGGKANYGYTF
v_call: TRBV12-3/TRBV12-4; cdr3_aa: CASSPSGTDSYNEQFF